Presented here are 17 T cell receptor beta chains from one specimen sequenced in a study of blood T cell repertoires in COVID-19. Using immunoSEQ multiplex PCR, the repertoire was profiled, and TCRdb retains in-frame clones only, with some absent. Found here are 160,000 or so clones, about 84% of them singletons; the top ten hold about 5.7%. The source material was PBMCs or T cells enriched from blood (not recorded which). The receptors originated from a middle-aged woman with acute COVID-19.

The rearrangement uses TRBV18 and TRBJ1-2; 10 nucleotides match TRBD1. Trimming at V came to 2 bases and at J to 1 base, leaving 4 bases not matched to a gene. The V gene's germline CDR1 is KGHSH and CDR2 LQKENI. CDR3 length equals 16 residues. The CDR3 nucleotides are TGTGCCAGCTCACCAGGGACAGGGGAAAGTAACTATGGCTACACCTTC. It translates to CASSPGTGESNYGYTF.

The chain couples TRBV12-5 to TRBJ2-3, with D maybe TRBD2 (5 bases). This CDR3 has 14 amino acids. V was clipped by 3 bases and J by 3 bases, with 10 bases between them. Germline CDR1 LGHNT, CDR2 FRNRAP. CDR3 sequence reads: CASGFFGMTDTQYF. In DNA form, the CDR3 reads TGTGCTAGTGGTTTCTTCGGGATGACAGATACGCAGTATTTT. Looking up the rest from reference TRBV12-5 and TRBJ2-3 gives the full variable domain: DARVTQTPRHKVTEMGQEVTMRCQPILGHNTVFWYRQTMMQGLELLAYFRNRAPLDDSGMPKDRFSAEMPDATLATLKIQPSEPRDSAVYFCASGFFGMTDTQYFGPGTRLTVL.

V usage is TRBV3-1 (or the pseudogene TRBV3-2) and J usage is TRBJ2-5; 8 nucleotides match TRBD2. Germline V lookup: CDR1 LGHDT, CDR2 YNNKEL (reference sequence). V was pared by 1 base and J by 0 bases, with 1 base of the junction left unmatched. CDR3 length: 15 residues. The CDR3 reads CASSQVGGDQETQYF. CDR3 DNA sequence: TGTGCCAGCAGCCAAGTCGGGGGGGACCAAGAGACCCAGTACTTC.

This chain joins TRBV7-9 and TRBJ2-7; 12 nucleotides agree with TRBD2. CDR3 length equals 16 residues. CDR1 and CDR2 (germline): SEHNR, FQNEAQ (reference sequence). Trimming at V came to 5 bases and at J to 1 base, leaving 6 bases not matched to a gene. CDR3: CASSLFLAGGSYEQYF. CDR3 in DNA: TGTGCCAGCAGCCTATTTCTAGCGGGAGGGTCCTACGAGCAGTACTTC.

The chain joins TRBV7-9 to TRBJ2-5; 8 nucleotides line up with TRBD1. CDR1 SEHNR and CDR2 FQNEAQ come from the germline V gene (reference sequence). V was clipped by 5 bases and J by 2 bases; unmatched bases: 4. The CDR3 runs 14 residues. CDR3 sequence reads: CASSHTGGQETQYF. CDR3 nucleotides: TGTGCCAGCAGCCACACAGGGGGGCAAGAGACCCAGTACTTC.

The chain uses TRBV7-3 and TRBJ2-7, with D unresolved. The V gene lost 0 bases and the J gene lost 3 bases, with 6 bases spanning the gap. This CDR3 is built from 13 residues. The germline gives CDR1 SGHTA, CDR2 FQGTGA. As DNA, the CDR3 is TGTGCCAGCAGCTTAACTAACAACTACGAGCAGTACGTC. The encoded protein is CASSLTNNYEQYV.

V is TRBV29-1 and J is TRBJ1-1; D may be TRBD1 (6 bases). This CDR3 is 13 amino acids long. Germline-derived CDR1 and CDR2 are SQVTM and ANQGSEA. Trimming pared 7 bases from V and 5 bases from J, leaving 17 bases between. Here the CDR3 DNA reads TGCAGCGACTGGGAACAGGGACGGACTGAAGCTTTCTTT. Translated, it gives CSDWEQGRTEAFF.

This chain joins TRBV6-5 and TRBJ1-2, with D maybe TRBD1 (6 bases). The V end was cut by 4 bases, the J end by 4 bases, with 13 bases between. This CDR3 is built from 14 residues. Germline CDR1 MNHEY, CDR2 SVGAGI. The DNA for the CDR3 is TGTGCCAGCAGTTCACAGGGAAGCGGCTATGGCTACACCTTC. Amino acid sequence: CASSSQGSGYGYTF.

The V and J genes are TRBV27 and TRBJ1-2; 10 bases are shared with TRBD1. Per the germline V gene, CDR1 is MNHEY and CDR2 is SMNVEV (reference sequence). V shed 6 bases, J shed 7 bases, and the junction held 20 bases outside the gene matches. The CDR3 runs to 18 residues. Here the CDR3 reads CASRPLGGQGPRSLGYTF. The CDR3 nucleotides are TGTGCCAGCAGACCCCTGGGGGGACAGGGGCCAAGGTCGCTTGGCTACACCTTC.

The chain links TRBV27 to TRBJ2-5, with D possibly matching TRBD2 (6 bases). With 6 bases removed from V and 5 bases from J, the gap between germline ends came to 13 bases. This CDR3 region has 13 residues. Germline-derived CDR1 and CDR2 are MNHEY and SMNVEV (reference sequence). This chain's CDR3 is CASSGSPMETQYF. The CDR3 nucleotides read TGTGCCAGCAGCGGGAGCCCGATGGAGACCCAGTACTTC.

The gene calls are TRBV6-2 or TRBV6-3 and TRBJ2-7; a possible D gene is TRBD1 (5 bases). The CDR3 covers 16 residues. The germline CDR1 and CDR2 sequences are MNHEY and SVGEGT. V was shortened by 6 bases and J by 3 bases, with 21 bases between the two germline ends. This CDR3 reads CASSLHAGQGVYEQYV. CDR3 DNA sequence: TGTGCCAGCAGCCTACATGCAGGCCAAGGGGTCTACGAGCAGTACGTC.

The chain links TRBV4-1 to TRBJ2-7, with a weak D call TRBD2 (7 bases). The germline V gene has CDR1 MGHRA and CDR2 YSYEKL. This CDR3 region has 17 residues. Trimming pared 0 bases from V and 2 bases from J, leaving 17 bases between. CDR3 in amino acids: CASSQEDGGAGAYEQYF. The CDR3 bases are TGCGCCAGCAGCCAAGAGGATGGGGGGGCTGGGGCCTACGAGCAGTACTTC.

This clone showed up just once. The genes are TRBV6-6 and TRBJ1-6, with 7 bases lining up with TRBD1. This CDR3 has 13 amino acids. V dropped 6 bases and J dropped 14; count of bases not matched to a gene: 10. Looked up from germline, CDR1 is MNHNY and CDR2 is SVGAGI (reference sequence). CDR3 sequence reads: CASRRQGSITLHF. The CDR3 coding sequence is TGTGCCAGCAGGAGACAGGGATCTATCACCCTCCACTTT.

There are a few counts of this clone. The CDR3 coding sequence is TGTGCCAGCAGCCGAGATCGGGACAGGGGACGAAAGACCCAGTACTTC. It specifies CASSRDRDRGRKTQYF. This rearrangement joins TRBV11-2 to TRBJ2-5; 10 positions match TRBD1. CDR1 is SGHAT, CDR2 FQNNGV, per germline. This CDR3 is 16 amino acids long. Trimming took 5 bases from V and 6 from J; bases not matched to a gene: 12. The full variable domain, its missing parts supplied by reference TRBV11-2 and TRBJ2-5, is EAGVAQSPRYKIIEKRQSVAFWCNPISGHATLYWYQQILGQGPKLLIQFQNNGVVDDSQLPKDRFSAERLKGVDSTLKIQPAKLEDSAVYLCASSRDRDRGRKTQYFGPGTRLLVL.

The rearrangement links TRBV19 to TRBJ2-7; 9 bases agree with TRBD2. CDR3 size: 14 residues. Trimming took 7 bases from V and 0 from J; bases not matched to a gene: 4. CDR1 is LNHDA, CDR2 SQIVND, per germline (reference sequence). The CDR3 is CASITSGYSYEQYV. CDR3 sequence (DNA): TGTGCCAGTATTACTAGCGGGTACTCCTACGAGCAGTACGTC.

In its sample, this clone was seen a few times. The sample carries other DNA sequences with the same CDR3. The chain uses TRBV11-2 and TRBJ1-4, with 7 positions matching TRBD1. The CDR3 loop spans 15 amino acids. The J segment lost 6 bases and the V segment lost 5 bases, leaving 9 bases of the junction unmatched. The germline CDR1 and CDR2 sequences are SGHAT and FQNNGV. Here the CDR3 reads CASSLRTGLYEKLFF. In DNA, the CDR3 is TGTGCCAGCAGCCTCAGGACAGGTCTATATGAAAAACTGTTTTTT.

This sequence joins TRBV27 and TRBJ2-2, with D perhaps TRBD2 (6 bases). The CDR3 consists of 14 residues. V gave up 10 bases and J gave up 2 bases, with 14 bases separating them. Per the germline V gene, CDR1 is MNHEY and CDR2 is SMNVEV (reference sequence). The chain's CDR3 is CATSPGLNTGELFF. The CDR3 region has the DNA TGTGCCACCTCGCCGGGACTTAACACCGGGGAGCTGTTTTTT.